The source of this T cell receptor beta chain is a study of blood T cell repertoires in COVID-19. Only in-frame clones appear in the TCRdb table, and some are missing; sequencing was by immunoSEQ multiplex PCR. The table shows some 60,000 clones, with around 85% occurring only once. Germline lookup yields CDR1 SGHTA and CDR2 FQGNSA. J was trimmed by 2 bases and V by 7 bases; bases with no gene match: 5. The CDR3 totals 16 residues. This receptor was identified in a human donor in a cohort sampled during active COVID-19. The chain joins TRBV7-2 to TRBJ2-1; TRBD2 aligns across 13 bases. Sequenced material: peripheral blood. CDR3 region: CASNGGTSGTYNEQFF. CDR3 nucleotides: TGTGCCAGCAACGGAGGGACTAGCGGGACCTACAATGAGCAGTTCTTC.